This TCR beta chain was sequenced during a study of T cell repertoires in cytomegalovirus infection. TCRdb recomputed calls from the reads with MiXCR, one row per CDR3 protein. The repertoire holds approximately 400,000 distinct CDR3 sequences, with roughly 30% as singletons. Study-level points and caveats: The response measured ex vivo was dominated by TCR beta clonotypes (HLA-C-restricted and CMV-specific).

There are a few counts of this clonotype. The antigen is unknown. This CDR3 contains 15 residues. Deletions cut 5 bases from V and 5 bases from J, with 18 bases between. The chain has TRBV12-3 or TRBV12-4 and TRBJ2-5; D remains ambiguous. This clonotype was sampled from a human donor in good health (CMV status not recorded). Some clones in this sample may be carry-over from other donors' samples. Sequenced input: PBMCs. CDR3 nucleotide sequence: TGTGCCAGCAGTCCCCCTGTAGGGTTGGGTGAGACCCAGTACTTC. This encodes CASSPPVGLGETQYF.